A selection of T cell receptor beta chains follows, all from one sample in a study of cytomegalovirus exposure and HLA in healthy donors. Sequenced by immunoSEQ multiplex PCR; TCRdb stores in-frame clones only, minus some. The table includes some 190,000 clones, about 83% detected once. Sequencing was carried out using PBMCs. The receptors stem from a man aged 40-49 years in good health and CMV-seropositive. The conserved cysteine and the conserved F or W are not part of the CDR3 here. Fields, in order: J gene, CDR3 length, V gene, CDR3 protein.

TRBJ2-7	13	TRBV6-5	ASRNRDWAGYEQY
TRBJ1-1	11	TRBV2	ASSEGWATEAF
TRBJ1-1	11	TRBV5-1	ASSLDPEGGAF
TRBJ2-1	11	TRBV30	AWSRGNYNEQF
TRBJ1-6	10	TRBV28	ASNRDNSPLH
TRBJ1-5	15	TRBV7-8	ASSLSPSGAGGQPQH
TRBJ2-5	12	TRBV7-9	ASSFGQPQETQY
TRBJ2-1	12	TRBV2	ASSGGTSVSEQF
TRBJ2-5	14	TRBV27	ASSLGQFSVTETQY
TRBJ2-1	13	TRBV19	ASSIWRGRGNEQF
TRBJ2-1	14	TRBV2	ASSPLAGGSYNEQF
TRBJ1-2	10	TRBV19	ASSRDIAGYT
TRBJ1-5	12	TRBV27	ASSFGQTDQPQH
TRBJ2-5	14	TRBV5-1	ASSLAGGTYQETQY
TRBJ2-7	10	TRBV28	ASGTGNYEQY
TRBJ1-4	12	TRBV6-5	ASSKDRGDEKLF
TRBJ1-4	15	TRBV18	ASSGDGSYPTNEKLF
TRBJ1-5	11	TRBV6-1	ASEQGRNQPQH
TRBJ2-7	12	TRBV27	ASSYRTGGDEQY
TRBJ2-7	14	TRBV5-3	ARSSPQGPGVYEQY
TRBJ2-3	13	TRBV19	ASSIAGVRTDTQY
TRBJ1-3	18	TRBV5-1	ASSLWTGEVAPSSGNTIY
TRBJ1-2	12	TRBV27	ASSLKGVAYGYT
TRBJ1-6	14	TRBV28	ASSRRQGRSNSPLH
TRBJ1-4	11	TRBV7-2	ASTRGSDEKLF
TRBJ1-2	12	TRBV27	ASSLTGESYGST
TRBJ2-7	11	TRBV15	ATSREGGYEQY
TRBJ2-7	11	TRBV2	ASNPGGRDEQY
TRBJ2-7	13	TRBV6-1	ASNQQGATSYEQY
TRBJ1-2	11	TRBV2	ASSGGLAVVYT
TRBJ2-7	16	TRBV5-1	ASSPRVAGGLSSYEQY
TRBJ1-2	12	TRBV5-4	ASSPGQGTYGYT
TRBJ2-7	14	TRBV2	ASAAGSGGSSYEQY
TRBJ2-3	13	TRBV6-5	ASRLQGGSTDTQY
TRBJ2-1	12	TRBV6-1	ASSEEASGREQF
TRBJ2-5	13	TRBV5-1	ASSLDPLMEETQY
TRBJ2-7	11	TRBV5-5	ASSWVGDYEQY
TRBJ1-5	16	TRBV4-3	ASSQDWGVAAASQPQH
TRBJ1-3	12	TRBV6-6	ASSFGSSGNTIY
TRBJ2-1	13	TRBV12-5	ASGLVQGPYNEQF
TRBJ2-5	14	TRBV5-5	ASSVRLARGQETQY
TRBJ2-2	10	TRBV25-1	AGGSLRGELF
TRBJ1-2	11	TRBV9	ASSVEGGLGYT
TRBJ2-3	14	TRBV5-1	ASSLARTSGTDTQY
TRBJ2-2	15	TRBV15	ATSGNLLAFNTGELF